Listed below are T cell receptor beta chains from one sample, sequenced in a study of blood T cell repertoires in COVID-19. This table comes from immunoSEQ multiplex PCR, and its TCRdb copy is limited to in-frame clones, with some not included. This table has about 120,000 clones, 80% to 90% appearing once. Sequencing was done on a sample of peripheral blood. These receptor sequences come from a woman aged 50 to 60 with active or convalescent COVID-19. Each CDR3 is given with its conserved first and last residue. The D gene is left open where the match is weak. A clone size is listed for some rows: how often the clone was seen (once, few, many), or a class if it is expanded.

>TRBV4-2|.|.|TRBJ2-5
CASSQKGTLKDETQYF
TGTGCCAGCAGCCAAAAGGGGACTCTAAAGGACGAGACCCAGTACTTC
>TRBV7-7|.|TRBD2|TRBJ2-5
CASSPGLAGAEETQYF
TGTGCTAGCAGCCCGGGACTAGCGGGAGCAGAAGAGACCCAGTACTTC
>TRBV5-6|.|TRBD1|TRBJ1-5
CASSSRSQSGTGSSQPQHF
TGTGCCAGCAGCTCCCGATCTCAATCCGGGACAGGATCAAGCCAGCCCCAGCATTTT
>TRBV6-5|few|TRBD1|TRBJ1-5
CASSYAQGVLGQPQHF
TGTGCCAGCAGTTACGCACAGGGGGTCTTGGGACAGCCCCAGCATTTT
>TRBV5-6|.|.|TRBJ2-7
CASSLNGGGRPHTYEQYF
TGTGCCAGCAGCTTGAATGGTGGGGGGAGGCCCCATACCTACGAGCAGTACTTC
>TRBV9|.|TRBD1|TRBJ2-5
CASSVRGLETQYF
TGTGCCAGCAGTGTCAGGGGGCTTGAGACCCAGTACTTC
>TRBV6-5|.|TRBD1|TRBJ2-2
CASRKGTGDGELFF
TGTGCCAGCAGAAAGGGGACAGGCGACGGGGAGCTGTTTTTT
>TRBV28|.|TRBD1|TRBJ1-1
CASRSGQMNTEAFF
TGTGCCAGCAGGTCGGGACAGATGAACACTGAAGCTTTCTTT
>TRBV18|.|.|TRBJ2-3
CASSSSRPLSGTDTQYF
TGTGCCAGCTCCTCTTCACGTCCGTTGAGTGGCACAGATACGCAGTATTTT
>TRBV5-4|.|TRBD2|TRBJ2-3
CASSMGLAGVYTSTDTQYF
TGTGCCAGCAGCATGGGACTAGCGGGAGTTTATACTAGCACAGATACGCAGTATTTT
>TRBV15|few|TRBD2|TRBJ2-3
CATSRDIGLAGGTQYF
TGTGCCACCAGCAGAGATATAGGGCTAGCGGGAGGGACGCAGTATTTT
>TRBV28|.|.|TRBJ1-2
CASTRQGQYYGYTF
TGTGCCAGCACCCGTCAGGGACAATACTATGGCTACACCTTC
>TRBV18|.|.|TRBJ2-3
CASSPPGLAATPRSGDTQYF
TGTGCCAGCTCACCCCCGGGATTAGCGGCCACCCCCAGGTCGGGAGATACGCAGTATTTT
>TRBV25-1|.|TRBD2|TRBJ2-3
CASSERASGKTDTQYF
TGTGCCAGCAGTGAACGGGCTAGCGGGAAGACAGATACGCAGTATTTT
>TRBV6-1|few|TRBD2|TRBJ2-1
CASSESLLGGPTHEQFF
TGTGCCAGCAGTGAAAGCTTGCTGGGAGGGCCTACCCATGAGCAGTTCTTC
>TRBV10-2|.|.|TRBJ2-7
CASRVAGVYEQYF
TGCGCCAGCAGGGTGGCAGGGGTTTACGAGCAGTACTTC
>TRBV9|.|TRBD2|TRBJ2-1
CASSVGLASYNEQFF
TGTGCCAGCAGCGTAGGACTAGCGTCCTACAATGAGCAGTTCTTC
>TRBV6-6|once|TRBD1|TRBJ1-3
CASRLLIQGAGNTIYF
TGTGCCAGCAGACTGCTGATACAGGGGGCTGGAAACACCATATATTTT
>TRBV6-2/TRBV6-3|once|.|TRBJ2-3
CASSYPQPQEAQYF
TGTGCCAGCAGTTACCCCCAGCCCCAGGAGGCGCAGTATTTT
>TRBV11-2|.|TRBD2|TRBJ2-1
CASSFNRLAGLNEQFF
TGTGCCAGCAGCTTCAACCGACTAGCGGGCCTCAATGAGCAGTTCTTC
>TRBV11-2|.|TRBD1|TRBJ1-1
CASSRDRKEAFF
TGTGCCAGCAGCCGGGACAGGAAAGAAGCTTTCTTT
>TRBV27|.|TRBD2|TRBJ2-5
CASGGRLAEETQYF
TGTGCCAGCGGGGGGCGACTAGCGGAAGAGACCCAGTACTTC
>TRBV14|.|.|TRBJ1-4
CASSQRTGSTNEKLFF
TGTGCCAGCAGCCAACGGACGGGGTCAACTAATGAAAAACTGTTTTTT
>TRBV24-1|.|TRBD1|TRBJ2-7
CAILDPGQAHPYEQYF
TGTGCCATTCTCGATCCGGGACAGGCACATCCCTACGAGCAGTACTTC
>TRBV19|.|.|TRBJ2-1
CASSIDFTSSYNEQFF
TGTGCCAGTAGTATAGATTTCACAAGCTCCTACAATGAGCAGTTCTTC
>TRBV6-5|.|TRBD1|TRBJ1-1
CATSRGSGHTEAFF
TGTGCCACCTCCAGGGGGAGCGGGCACACTGAAGCTTTCTTT
>TRBV10-3|.|.|TRBJ1-2
CASLTGQNGYTF
TGTGCCAGCCTCACGGGACAAAATGGCTACACCTTC
>TRBV19|.|TRBD2|TRBJ2-1
CASSQKGLLSYNEQFF
TGTGCCAGTAGTCAGAAGGGACTACTGTCCTACAATGAGCAGTTCTTC
>TRBV28|.|.|TRBJ2-7
CASSYQGGLGYEQYF
TGTGCCAGCAGTTATCAGGGGGGCCTGGGATACGAGCAGTACTTC
>TRBV21-1|.|.|TRBJ1-5
CASSRTGGPNGPQHF
TGTGCCAGCAGCAGAACAGGGGGCCCGAATGGGCCCCAGCATTTT
>TRBV9|.|.|TRBJ2-1
CASSVESGHNEQFF
TGTGCCAGCAGCGTAGAAAGCGGACACAATGAGCAGTTCTTC
>TRBV6-5|once|.|TRBJ2-7
CASTFPGAGAYEQYF
TGTGCCAGCACCTTTCCAGGGGCAGGGGCTTACGAGCAGTACTTC